A single T cell receptor beta chain is shown here with its context. The data belong to a study of T-cell reconstitution after alpha-beta-depleted transplantation in children. The authors prepared the TCRbeta library with unique molecular identifiers. TCRdb called the PCR reads again in MiXCR, with one record for every CDR3 protein. The top ten clones hold about 6% of a sample with approximately 240,000 distinct CDR3 sequences, approximately 9% of them seen once. The CDR3 covers 15 residues. The germline gives CDR1 SGHRS, CDR2 YFSETQ. Deletions cut 3 bases from V and 4 bases from J, with 11 bases between.

V usage is TRBV5-1 and J usage is TRBJ2-6; tentatively, D is TRBD1 (5 bases). The receptor was derived from a human donor who donated a stem cell graft to a child with acute lymphoblastic leukemia. Sample: PBMCs from the stem cell graft donor, taken from the stem cell graft. CDR3 sequence reads: CASSYRTAGANVLTF. The DNA for the CDR3 is TGCGCCAGCAGCTACAGGACGGCAGGGGCCAACGTCCTGACTTTC.